This TCR beta chain was sequenced for a study of Graves' ophthalmopathy and Graves' hyperthyroidism. Whole-study context: Blood was drawn at initial diagnosis, before any treatment. Study-wide points: Blood also held most thyroid clonotypes expanded above 0.001 frequency.

RNA transcripts provided the template for amplifying TCR beta CDR3 regions. RT-PCR in the first round used HTBI primers; a second-round multiplex PCR followed. Via MiXCR, TCRdb re-called the multiplex PCR reads, giving one row per CDR3 protein. The sample comprises hundreds of thousands of distinct CDR3 sequences, about 21% of which are singletons, and more than 2.5% rests with the top ten. Concerning this clonotype: The antigen is undetermined.

The CDR3 extends over 14 amino acids. Germline V lookup: CDR1 DFQATT, CDR2 SNEGSKA (reference sequence). The junction had 10 bases not matched to a gene; V was cut back by 7 bases and J by 2 bases. Exclusion criteria comprised other autoimmune diseases, uncontrolled infections, pregnancy or lactation in patients. The clonotype was recovered from a woman between 18 and 29 years old with stable Graves' hyperthyroidism. The rearrangement joins TRBV20-1 to TRBJ2-7; 8 positions match TRBD1. The sample taken for sequencing was peripheral blood. The CDR3 protein is CSVTERDRPYEQYF. The CDR3 DNA reads TGCAGTGTTACCGAGAGGGACAGGCCCTACGAGCAGTACTTC.